This is a list of T cell receptor beta chains from one sample in a study of radiotherapy plus CTLA-4 blockade in lung cancer. Profiled with immunoSEQ multiplex PCR; TCRdb holds only in-frame clones, not every one. The sample lists some 80,000 clones; 70% to 85% were seen once. Specimen: peripheral blood, collected from a patient treated with radiotherapy plus ipilimumab. These receptors were obtained from a human donor with non-small cell lung cancer who had stable disease on radiotherapy plus ipilimumab. Each CDR3 is given with its conserved first and last residue. The D gene is left open where the match is weak. Size is stated for part of the rows, as once, few or many counts, or as a class when the clone is expanded.

CDR3 length | D gene | clone size | J gene | V gene | CDR3 protein | CDR3 DNA
14 | . | . | TRBJ2-5 | TRBV5-1 | CASKGAAGQETQYF | TGCGCCAGCAAAGGGGCGGCGGGGCAAGAGACCCAGTACTTC
14 | . | . | TRBJ2-7 | TRBV2 | CASSDQGGGYEQYF | TGTGCCAGCAGTGACCAGGGGGGAGGCTACGAGCAGTACTTC
14 | . | . | TRBJ2-3 | TRBV2 | CASSTSKESITQYF | TGTGCCAGCAGCACTTCAAAAGAGAGTATTACGCAGTATTTT
14 | . | . | TRBJ1-3 | TRBV2 | CASTGSASGNTIYF | TGTGCCAGCACGGGCTCAGCGAGTGGAAACACCATATATTTT
12 | . | . | TRBJ2-7 | TRBV29-1 | CSVLQGIYEQYF | TGCAGCGTTTTACAGGGTATCTACGAGCAGTACTTC
15 | TRBD1 | . | TRBJ1-6 | TRBV28 | CASSAIGTGNSPLHF | TGTGCCAGCAGTGCGATCGGGACAGGGAATTCACCCCTCCACTTT
16 | . | . | TRBJ2-2 | TRBV2 | CASKKAGGSNTGELFF | TGTGCCAGCAAGAAAGCGGGCGGGTCGAACACCGGGGAGCTGTTTTTT
15 | . | . | TRBJ2-7 | TRBV7-9 | CASSSPGTLLHEQYF | TGTGCCAGCAGCTCTCCCGGGACCCTACTACACGAGCAGTACTTC
15 | . | . | TRBJ2-1 | TRBV6-5 | CASSSAGSQGNEQFF | TGTGCCAGCAGTTCCGCGGGTAGCCAGGGGAATGAGCAGTTCTTC
13 | TRBD1 | . | TRBJ1-2 | TRBV29-1 | CSVTGQGNYGYTF | TGCAGCGTTACGGGACAGGGTAACTATGGCTACACCTTC
17 | TRBD2 | . | TRBJ2-1 | TRBV7-3 | CASSLGLLGGRFDEQFF | TGTGCCAGCAGCTTAGGGTTGCTTGGCGGGAGGTTCGATGAGCAGTTCTTC
14 | . | . | TRBJ2-3 | TRBV6-1 | CASALVASTDTQYF | TGTGCCAGCGCCTTGGTTGCTAGCACAGATACGCAGTATTTT
15 | TRBD2 | . | TRBJ2-1 | TRBV28 | CASVIAGGLKNEQFF | TGTGCCAGCGTAATAGCGGGAGGGTTGAAGAATGAGCAGTTCTTC
15 | TRBD1 | . | TRBJ2-1 | TRBV6-6 | CASSRRDSFYNEQFF | TGTGCCAGCAGTCGACGGGACAGCTTCTACAATGAGCAGTTCTTC
16 | TRBD2 | . | TRBJ2-5 | TRBV28 | CASSGAGGAGRETQYF | TGTGCCAGCAGCGGAGCGGGAGGGGCCGGGCGAGAGACCCAGTACTTC
15 | TRBD1 | once | TRBJ2-7 | TRBV6-1 | CASCPGQGSYYEQYF | TGTGCCAGTTGTCCGGGACAGGGATCTTACTACGAGCAGTACTTC
15 | . | . | TRBJ1-2 | TRBV30 | CAWSEPPTAVYGYTF | TGTGCCTGGAGTGAACCTCCCACGGCAGTCTATGGCTACACCTTC
15 | . | . | TRBJ2-3 | TRBV1 | CTSSQGTGDQDTQYF | TGCACCAGCAGCCAAGGGACAGGGGACCAAGATACGCAGTATTTT
11 | . | . | TRBJ1-2 | TRBV19 | CASSRDGGYTF | TGTGCCAGTAGCCGAGACGGTGGCTACACCTTC
14 | . | . | TRBJ1-1 | TRBV9 | CASSPRTANTEAFF | TGTGCCAGCAGCCCAAGGACAGCTAACACTGAAGCTTTCTTT
15 | TRBD1 | . | TRBJ1-4 | TRBV29-1 | CSVAGTGGSIEKLFF | TGCAGCGTGGCTGGGACAGGGGGTAGCATTGAAAAACTGTTTTTT
15 | TRBD1 | . | TRBJ1-2 | TRBV28 | CASSSPGTGHYGYTF | TGTGCCAGCAGTTCCCCCGGGACAGGGCACTATGGCTACACCTTC